These 13 T cell receptor beta chains were all obtained from the same sample, sequenced in a study of OX40 agonist ivuxolimab in advanced cancers. The repertoire was sequenced with immunoSEQ multiplex PCR; TCRdb's copy has only in-frame clones and lacks some. The sample has about 78,000 clones; around 87% are singletons. The starting material was CD4+ or CD8+ T cells sorted from blood, obtained in a trial of the OX40 agonist ivuxolimab. The receptors originated from an adult with an advanced solid tumor such as melanoma, head and neck, liver or kidney cancer.

V and J are TRBV6-6 and TRBJ2-3; 7 bases align to TRBD2. This CDR3 is 14 amino acids long. After removal of 7 bases from V and 2 bases from J, the junction contained 6 bases not matched to a gene. Germline loops: CDR1 MNHNY, CDR2 SVGAGI (reference sequence). For the CDR3, the DNA is TGTGCCAGCAACCTCCGGGACTACACAGATACGCAGTATTTT. Residues: CASNLRDYTDTQYF.

This sequence joins TRBV6-1 and TRBJ2-3; 7 bases are a match to TRBD2. The CDR3 totals 14 residues. J was trimmed by 3 bases and V by 10 bases; bases with no gene match: 10. CDR1 is MNHNS and CDR2 is SASEGT in the germline V gene. In DNA form, the CDR3 reads TGTGCCACCATCTTCGCTAGCGGTACAGATACGCAGTATTTT. This gives the protein CATIFASGTDTQYF.

The chain employs TRBV6-5 and TRBJ2-7, with 8 nucleotides matching TRBD1. V gave up 2 bases and J gave up 4 bases; unmatched junction bases: 7. The CDR3 has 15 amino acids. Germline V lookup: CDR1 MNHEY, CDR2 SVGAGI. In nucleotides, the CDR3 is TGTGCCAGCAGTTACACGAGACAGGGGTTGTACGAGCAGTACTTC. As protein: CASSYTRQGLYEQYF.

This clone has just a few counts. The rearrangement uses TRBV4-2 and TRBJ1-6, with 8 bases aligning to TRBD1. J gave up 8 bases and V 1 base, and 4 bases lay outside the gene matches. This CDR3 is built from 15 residues. Germline assignment: CDR1 LGHNA and CDR2 YNFKEQ. CDR3 bases: TGTGCCAGCAGCCAAGTATCACAGGGGGATTCACCCCTCCACTTT. Translating it yields CASSQVSQGDSPLHF.

This sequence joins TRBV4-1 and TRBJ2-1; TRBD2 might be the D (5 bases). V gave up 3 bases and J gave up 8 bases, with 8 bases separating them. The length of the CDR3 is 12 residues. CDR1 and CDR2 (germline): MGHRA, YSYEKL. The DNA of the CDR3 is TGCGCCAGCAGCCACGGAGGCGATGAGCAGTTCTTC. This sequence encodes CASSHGGDEQFF.

The count of this clone is one. The chain employs TRBV2 and TRBJ2-1; D call uncertain. Germline V gene sequence: CDR1 SNHLY, CDR2 FYNNEI. V lost 7 bases and J 9 bases, leaving 10 bases between the germline ends. This CDR3 contains 11 residues. The CDR3 loop reads CASNSMIEQFF. The CDR3 nucleotides are TGTGCCAGCAACTCTATGATTGAGCAGTTCTTC.

The chain carries TRBV2 and TRBJ2-7, with no clear D. The CDR3 length is 11 residues. Germline loops: CDR1 SNHLY, CDR2 FYNNEI. V was pared by 4 bases and J by 8 bases, with 9 bases between. The CDR3 spells CASSVAAKQYF. For the CDR3, the DNA is TGTGCCAGCAGTGTTGCAGCAAAGCAGTACTTC.

The rearrangement links TRBV7-9 to TRBJ2-2; 10 bases map to TRBD1. Trimming took 9 bases from V and 4 from J; bases not matched to a gene: 2. The CDR3 spans 13 residues. Germline loops: CDR1 SEHNR, CDR2 FQNEAQ (reference sequence). CDR3 residues: CARGDRGTGELFF. CDR3 DNA: TGTGCCAGGGGGGACAGGGGCACCGGGGAGCTGTTTTTT.

The chain recombines TRBV11-2 with TRBJ1-2; 12 bases align to TRBD1. Germline loops: CDR1 SGHAT, CDR2 FQNNGV. V trimming: 5 bases; J trimming: 7 bases; junction bases outside the gene matches: 11. This CDR3 comprises 16 residues. The CDR3 DNA follows: TGTGCCAGCAGCCTCTGGTCCGGGACAGGGGGCCCTGGCTACACCTTC. Translating gives CASSLWSGTGGPGYTF.

The chain links TRBV7-9 to TRBJ2-3; D unresolved. From germline, CDR1 is SEHNR and CDR2 FQNEAQ (reference sequence). The CDR3 is 14 amino acids. Trimming removed 2 bases at V and 0 bases at J, with 6 bases between. The CDR3 reads CASSLRPSTDTQYF. DNA for the CDR3: TGTGCCAGCAGCTTAAGGCCGAGCACAGATACGCAGTATTTT.

This chain joins TRBV5-4 and TRBJ2-7; D may match TRBD1 or TRBD2 (6 bases each). V was shortened by 4 bases and J by 3 bases, with 14 bases between the two germline ends. The CDR3 runs to 14 residues. The germline V gene has CDR1 SGHNT and CDR2 YYREEE (reference sequence). For the CDR3, the DNA is TGTGCCAGCAGCACCAACGGGGGCCGCTACGAGCAGTACTTC. This encodes CASSTNGGRYEQYF.

The J gene is TRBJ2-3, the V gene TRBV14, with D tentatively TRBD1 (5 bases). The V and J ends lost 3 bases and 1 base respectively, with 14 bases between them. The CDR3 is 16 amino acids. Germline V CDR1 and CDR2: SGHDN, FVKESK. CDR3 DNA sequence: TGTGCCAGCAGCCATCTCCAGGGTGGGGGCACAGATACGCAGTATTTT. Residues: CASSHLQGGGTDTQYF.

The chain uses TRBV7-3 and TRBJ1-1; no definite D call. Per the germline V gene, CDR1 is SGHTA and CDR2 is FQGTGA. V lost 4 bases to trimming and J lost 3 bases, with 9 bases between them. The CDR3 contains 13 residues. The CDR3 region is CASSSGPDTEAFF. The CDR3 bases are TGTGCCAGCAGCTCCGGACCGGACACTGAAGCTTTCTTT. Using reference TRBV7-3 and TRBJ1-1 for the parts outside the CDR3, the full variable domain is GAGVSQTPSNKVTEKGKYVELRCDPISGHTALYWYRQSLGQGPEFLIYFQGTGAADDSGLPNDRFFAVRPEGSVSTLKIQRTERGDSAVYLCASSSGPDTEAFFGQGTRLTVV.